This T cell receptor (beta chain) came from a study of multiple sclerosis patients with progressive multifocal leukoencephalopathy. This clone was picked up one time. Antigen specificity is unknown. The DNA is left out, because the CDR3 cannot be placed on it with certainty; the CDR3 is given as TCRdb lists it. Sequencing used immunoSEQ multiplex PCR; TCRdb keeps in-frame clones, though not all of them. The repertoire includes roughly 32,000 clones, 87% of them detected once, and about 5.7% sits in the top ten. Time point noted: time of PML onset. Natalizumab-treated patients developed PML between roughly 16 and 60 months into natalizumab therapy. The T3 samples were drawn when PML began. The CDR3 numbers 13 amino acids, ends counted. Per germline, CDR1 MNHNS and CDR2 SASEGT. General study results and limits: Lower normalized Shannon entropy suggested reduced TRB diversity in most PML patients.

The source was PBMCs, collected from a patient treated with natalizumab. The receptor was derived from a woman in her thirties or forties with progressive multifocal leukoencephalopathy. The chain joins TRBV6-1 to TRBJ1-2. The CDR3 is CASSSSAGYGYTF.